This TCR beta chain was captured by sequencing in a study of blood T cell repertoires in COVID-19. The CDR3 consists of 12 residues. Germline values: CDR1 GTSNPN, CDR2 SVGIG (reference sequence). Produced via immunoSEQ multiplex PCR; TCRdb's table is partial and in-frame only. The sample includes around 50,000 clones, more than 70% seen only once; the top ten take roughly 2.1%. The sequenced sample was peripheral blood. The chain recombines TRBV30 with TRBJ2-5; D might be TRBD2 (6 bases). This receptor was taken from a woman aged 60-70 years with acute or convalescent COVID-19. This CDR3 reads CSGSSERETQYF. The CDR3 DNA reads as TGTTCAGGATCTAGCGAACGAGAGACCCAGTACTTC.